The clone carrying this T cell receptor (beta chain) was detected once. In the authors' workflow: The assay estimated nucleated cells by amplifying reference gene primers. Clones were read by immunoSEQ multiplex PCR, and TCRdb kept only the in-frame ones, dropping some. V and J calls and clone size come straight from that table; D and trimming were deduced from the DNA. The sample lists approximately 250,000 clones; approximately 86% were seen once. This entry belongs to a study of blood T cell repertoires in COVID-19. Study-wide background: COVID-19 samples from acute and convalescent phases originated in the United States, Italy and Spain. Sample material is recorded as cDNA or gDNA derived from T cells, B-cell-depleted T cells, or PBMCs.

V was pared by 4 bases and J by 0 bases, with 9 bases between. This CDR3 contains 14 residues. Germline V gene lookup returns CDR1 LGHDT and CDR2 YNNKEL (reference sequence). V and J are TRBV3-1 (or the pseudogene TRBV3-2) and TRBJ1-2; D is unclear. Sequencing used peripheral blood. This receptor was taken from a man under 40 with active or convalescent COVID-19. The CDR3 loop is CASSRTTANYGYTF. The CDR3 DNA follows: TGTGCCAGCAGCCGAACAACAGCTAACTATGGCTACACCTTC.